This T cell receptor (beta chain) was captured by sequencing in a study of cytomegalovirus exposure and HLA in healthy donors. CDR3 length equals 14 residues. Germline V lookup: CDR1 MNHNS, CDR2 SASEGT. The germline V and J ends were trimmed by 2 bases and 2 bases, with 10 bases remaining between them. PCR involved 60 Vbeta and 13 Jbeta primers. The repertoire was sequenced with immunoSEQ multiplex PCR; TCRdb's copy has only in-frame clones and lacks some. The sample holds roughly 120,000 clones, approximately 80% seen once. Only one count was recorded for this clone. The antigen remains undetermined. Study-wide findings and caveats: When a later analysis was performed, an Asian-associated ancestry cluster reportedly had fewer N-insertions than the roughly 640-donor mean. Accurate prediction of most subjects' HLA-A and HLA-B alleles from TCR beta sequences was reported.

At sampling all donors were nominally healthy, likely with unrecorded immune exposures. The rearrangement joins TRBV6-1 to TRBJ2-7; D is uncertain. Material for sequencing was PBMCs. This sequence originates from a young man in good health and CMV-seropositive. CDR3: CASSERDGAYEQYF. CDR3 bases: TGTGCCAGCAGTGAAAGAGACGGAGCCTACGAGCAGTACTTC.